This T cell receptor (beta chain) was found in a study of shared clonotypes between healthy human individuals. The wider study: For every donor, three CD4 naive, three CD4 memory, two CD8 naive and one CD8 memory plates were used. Study-level results: Rarefaction analysis demonstrated incomplete sorted-subset sequencing notwithstanding large depth. Naive subsets tended to show greater estimated richness than memory subsets.

The authors loaded 150 to 250 ng DNA, 27,000 or so T cell genomes, into sorted-subset replicate PCRs. Generated by immunoSEQ multiplex PCR, the TCRdb table keeps only in-frame clones and is missing some. The profile shows over 2 million clones, 90% to 95% of them singletons. Turning to this clone: As yet, its antigen is unknown.

The V gene end was trimmed by 2 bases and the J gene end by 3 bases; junction bases not matched to a gene: 6. The CDR3 extends over 15 amino acids. Germline V lookup: CDR1 SGHVS, CDR2 FQNEAQ. Sequenced sample: naive CD4+ T cells sorted from blood. Regarding subset: CD45RA+ positively selected. The chain combines TRBV7-8 with TRBJ1-1; TRBD1 matches 7 bases. The sequence derives from a man younger than 30 in good health. The CDR3 DNA sequence: TGTGCCAGCAGCTTATACCGACAGGGTTACACTGAAGCTTTCTTT. This codes for CASSLYRQGYTEAFF.